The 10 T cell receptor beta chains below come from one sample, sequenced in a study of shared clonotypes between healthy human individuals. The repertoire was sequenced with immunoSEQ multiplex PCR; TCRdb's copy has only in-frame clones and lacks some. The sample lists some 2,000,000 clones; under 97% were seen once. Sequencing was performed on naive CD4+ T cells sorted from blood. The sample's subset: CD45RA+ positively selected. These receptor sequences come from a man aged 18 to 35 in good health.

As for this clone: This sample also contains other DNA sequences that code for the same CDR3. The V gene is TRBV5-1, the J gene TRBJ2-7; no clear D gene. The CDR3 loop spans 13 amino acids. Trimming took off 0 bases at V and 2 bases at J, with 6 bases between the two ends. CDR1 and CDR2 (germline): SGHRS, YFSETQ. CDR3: CASSLGEAYEQYF. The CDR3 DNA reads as TGCGCCAGCAGCTTGGGAGAAGCCTACGAGCAGTACTTC.

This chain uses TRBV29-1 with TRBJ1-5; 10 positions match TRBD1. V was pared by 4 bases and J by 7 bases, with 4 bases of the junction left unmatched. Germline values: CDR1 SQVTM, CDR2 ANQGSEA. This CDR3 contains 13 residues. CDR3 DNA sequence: TGCAGCGTTGGACAGGGGGCAAGGCAGCCCCAGCATTTT. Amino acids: CSVGQGARQPQHF.

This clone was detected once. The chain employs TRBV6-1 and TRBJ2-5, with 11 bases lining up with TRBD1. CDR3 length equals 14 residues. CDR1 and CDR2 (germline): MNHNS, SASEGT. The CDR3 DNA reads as TGTGCACACACAGGACAGGGGGCCCAAGAGACCCAGTACTTC. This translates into CAHTGQGAQETQYF.

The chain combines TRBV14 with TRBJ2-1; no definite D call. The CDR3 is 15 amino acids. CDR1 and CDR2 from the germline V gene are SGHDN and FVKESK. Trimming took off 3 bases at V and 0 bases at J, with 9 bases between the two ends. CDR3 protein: CASSHGVSSYNEQFF. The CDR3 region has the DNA TGTGCCAGCAGCCATGGGGTTAGCTCCTACAATGAGCAGTTCTTC.

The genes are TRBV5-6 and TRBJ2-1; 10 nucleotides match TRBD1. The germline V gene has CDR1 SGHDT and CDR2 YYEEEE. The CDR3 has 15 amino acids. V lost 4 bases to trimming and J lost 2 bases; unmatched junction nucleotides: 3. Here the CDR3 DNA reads TGTGCCAGCAGCGTGGGGACAGGGGCCTACAATGAGCAGTTCTTC. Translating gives CASSVGTGAYNEQFF.

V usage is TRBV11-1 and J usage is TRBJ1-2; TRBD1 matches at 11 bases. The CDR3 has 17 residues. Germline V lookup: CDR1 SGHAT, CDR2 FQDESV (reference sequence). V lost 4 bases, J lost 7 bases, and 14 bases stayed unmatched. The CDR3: CASSSRGRDRGNSGYTF. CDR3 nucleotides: TGTGCCAGCAGCTCCCGCGGGCGGGACAGGGGGAATTCTGGCTACACCTTC.

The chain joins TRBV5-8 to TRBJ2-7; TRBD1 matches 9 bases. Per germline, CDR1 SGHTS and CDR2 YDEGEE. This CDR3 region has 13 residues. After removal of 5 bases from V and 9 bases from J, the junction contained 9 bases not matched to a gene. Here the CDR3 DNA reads TGTGCCAGCAGGATTCCGGGACAGGGTTCGCAGTACTTC. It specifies CASRIPGQGSQYF.

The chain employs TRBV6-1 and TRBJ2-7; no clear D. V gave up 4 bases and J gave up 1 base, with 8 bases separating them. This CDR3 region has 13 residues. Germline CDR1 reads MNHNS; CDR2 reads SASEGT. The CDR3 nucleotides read TGTGCCAGCAGTGTTCAGCATTCCTACGAGCAGTACTTC. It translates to CASSVQHSYEQYF.

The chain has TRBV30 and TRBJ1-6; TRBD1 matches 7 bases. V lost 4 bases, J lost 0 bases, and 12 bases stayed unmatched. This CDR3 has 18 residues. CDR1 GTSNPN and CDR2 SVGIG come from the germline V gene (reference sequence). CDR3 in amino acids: CAWNPLRTGASYNSPLHF. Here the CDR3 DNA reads TGTGCCTGGAATCCGCTCAGGACAGGCGCCTCCTATAATTCACCCCTCCACTTT. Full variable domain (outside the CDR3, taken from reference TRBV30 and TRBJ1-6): SQTIHQWPATLVQPVGSPLSLECTVEGTSNPNLYWYRQAAGRGLQLLFYSVGIGQISSEVPQNLSASRPQDRQFILSSKKLLLSDSGFYLCAWNPLRTGASYNSPLHFGNGTRLTVT.

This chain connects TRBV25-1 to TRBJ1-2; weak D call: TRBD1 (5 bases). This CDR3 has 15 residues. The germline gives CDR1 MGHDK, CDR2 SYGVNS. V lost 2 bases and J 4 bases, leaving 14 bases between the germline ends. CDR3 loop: CASSELQGESYGYTF. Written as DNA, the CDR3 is TGTGCCAGCAGTGAACTTCAGGGTGAGAGCTATGGCTACACCTTC.